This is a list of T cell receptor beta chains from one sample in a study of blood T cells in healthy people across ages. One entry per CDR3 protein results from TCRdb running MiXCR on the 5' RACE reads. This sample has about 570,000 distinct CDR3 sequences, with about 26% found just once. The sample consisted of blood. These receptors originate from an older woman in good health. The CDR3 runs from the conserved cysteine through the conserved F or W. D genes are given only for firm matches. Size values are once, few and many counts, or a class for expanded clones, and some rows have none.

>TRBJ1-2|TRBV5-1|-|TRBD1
CASSLPGGDLNYGYTF
TGCGCCAGCAGCTTGCCAGGGGGAGACCTTAACTATGGCTACACCTTC
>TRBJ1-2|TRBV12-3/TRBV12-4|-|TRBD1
CASSPQGAHGYTF
TGTGCCAGCAGTCCCCAGGGGGCTCATGGCTACACCTTC
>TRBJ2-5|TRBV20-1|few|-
CSALLTTRGRETQYF
TGCAGTGCCCTACTAACCACCCGAGGAAGAGAGACCCAGTACTTC
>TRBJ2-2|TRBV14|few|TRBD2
CASSVQLAGTGELFF
TGTGCCAGCAGCGTCCAACTAGCGGGCACCGGGGAGCTGTTTTTT
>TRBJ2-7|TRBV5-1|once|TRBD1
CASSSTGTGEQYF
TGCGCCAGCAGCTCGACAGGGACGGGCGAGCAGTACTTC
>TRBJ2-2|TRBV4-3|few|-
CASSQETSAGELFF
TGCGCCAGCAGCCAAGAAACTAGTGCCGGGGAGCTGTTTTTT
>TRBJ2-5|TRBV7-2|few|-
CASSLKPRGQGQETQYF
TGTGCCAGCAGCCTGAAACCTCGTGGTCAGGGCCAAGAGACCCAGTACTTC
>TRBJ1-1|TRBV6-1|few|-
CASIGEVGVGTEAFF
TGTGCCAGCATTGGAGAGGTCGGGGTCGGGACTGAAGCTTTCTTT
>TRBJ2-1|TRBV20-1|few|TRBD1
CSAKGQGRSGASSYNEQFF
TGCAGTGCTAAGGGACAGGGTAGGTCGGGGGCGAGCTCCTACAATGAGCAGTTCTTC
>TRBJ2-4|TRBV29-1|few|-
CSVAGTAKNIQYF
TGCAGCGTCGCCGGGACGGCCAAAAACATTCAGTACTTC
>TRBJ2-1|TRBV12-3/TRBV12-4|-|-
CASSSRSSRQFF
TGTGCCAGCAGTTCCAGATCCTCACGGCAGTTCTTC
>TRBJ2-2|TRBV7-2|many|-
CASSLSKRGELFF
TGTGCCAGCAGCTTATCCAAAAGGGGGGAGCTGTTTTTT
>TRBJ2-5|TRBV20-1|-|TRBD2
CSARVGTSGDIGTQYF
TGCAGTGCTAGAGTTGGTACTAGCGGGGATATAGGGACCCAGTACTTC
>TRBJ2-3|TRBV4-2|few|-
CASSQDPGTTDTQYF
TGTGCCAGCAGCCAAGATCCCGGCACCACAGATACGCAGTATTTT
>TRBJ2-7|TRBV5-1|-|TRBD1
CASSEGQGLHEQYF
TGCGCCAGCAGCGAGGGACAGGGCCTCCACGAGCAGTACTTC
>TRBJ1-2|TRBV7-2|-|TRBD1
CASSLEWSGGGYTF
TGTGCCAGCAGCTTAGAATGGTCAGGGGGAGGCTACACCTTC
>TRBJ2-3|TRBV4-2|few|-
CASSLTGAQSTDTQYF
TGTGCCAGCAGCCTCACTGGAGCGCAGAGCACAGATACGCAGTATTTT
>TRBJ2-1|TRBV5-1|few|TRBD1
CASSFGQGSTFNEQFF
TGCGCCAGCAGTTTCGGACAGGGGTCGACTTTCAATGAGCAGTTCTTC
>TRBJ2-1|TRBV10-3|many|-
CAISARDYNEQFF
TGTGCCATCAGCGCCCGGGACTACAATGAGCAGTTCTTC
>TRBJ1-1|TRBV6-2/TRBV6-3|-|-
CASSPGLGTEAFF
TGTGCCAGCAGTCCAGGACTGGGGACTGAAGCTTTCTTT
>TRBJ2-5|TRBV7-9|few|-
CASSPGQPNQETQYF
TGTGCCAGCAGCCCGGGACAACCAAACCAAGAGACCCAGTACTTC
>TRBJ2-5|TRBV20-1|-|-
CMVAKAQETQYF
TGCATGGTCGCCAAGGCCCAAGAGACCCAGTACTTC
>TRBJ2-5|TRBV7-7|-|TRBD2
CASSPRLAGGRETQYF
TGTGCTAGCAGCCCTCGACTAGCGGGGGGCCGAGAGACCCAGTACTTC
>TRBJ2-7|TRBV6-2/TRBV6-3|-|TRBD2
CASSYGRLAAYEQYF
TGTGCCAGCAGTTACGGCAGACTAGCGGCCTACGAGCAGTACTTC
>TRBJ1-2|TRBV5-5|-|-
CASSQKTDTGGYTF
TGTGCCAGCAGCCAGAAGACGGATACAGGTGGCTACACCTTC
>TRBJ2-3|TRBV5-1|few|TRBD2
CASSDLAGGSTDTQYF
TGCGCCAGCAGCGACCTAGCGGGGGGCAGCACAGATACGCAGTATTTT
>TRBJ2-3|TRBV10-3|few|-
CAISGTRGTDTQYF
TGTGCCATCAGTGGGACCCGTGGGACAGATACGCAGTATTTT
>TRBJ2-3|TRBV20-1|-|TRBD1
CSARRTGTTDTQYF
TGCAGTGCTAGACGGACAGGAACCACAGATACGCAGTATTTT
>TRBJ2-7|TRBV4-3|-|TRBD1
CASSQEGTGVYEQYF
TGCGCCAGCAGCCAAGAAGGGACAGGAGTCTACGAGCAGTACTTC
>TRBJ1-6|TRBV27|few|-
CASSLGARRNSPLHF
TGTGCCAGCAGCCTGGGAGCCAGGCGGAATTCACCCCTCCACTTT
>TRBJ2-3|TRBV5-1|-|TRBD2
CASSLLTSGTDTQYF
TGCGCCAGCAGCTTGCTGACTAGCGGGACAGATACGCAGTATTTT
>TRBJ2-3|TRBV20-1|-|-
CSARGPRIDYTDTQYF
TGCAGTGCTAGGGGCCCCAGGATCGACTACACAGATACGCAGTATTTT
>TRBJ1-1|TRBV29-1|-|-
CSVEGTSGYTEAFF
TGCAGCGTTGAAGGGACAAGTGGGTACACTGAAGCTTTCTTT
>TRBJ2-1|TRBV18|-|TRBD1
CASSPEGDRANNEQFF
TGTGCCAGCTCACCAGAAGGCGACAGGGCGAACAATGAGCAGTTCTTC
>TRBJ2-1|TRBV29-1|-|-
CSAQWGVTPSYNEQFF
TGCAGCGCCCAATGGGGGGTTACCCCGTCCTACAATGAGCAGTTCTTC
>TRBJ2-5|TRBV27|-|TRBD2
CATAKFSGRGEETQYF
TGTGCCACCGCCAAGTTTAGCGGGCGGGGAGAAGAGACCCAGTACTTC
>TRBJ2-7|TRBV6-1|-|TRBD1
CASSRQGELDYEQYF
TGTGCCAGCAGTCGACAGGGAGAATTGGACTACGAGCAGTACTTC
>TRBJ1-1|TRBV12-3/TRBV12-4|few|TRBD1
CASRRRTGEDTEAFF
TGTGCCAGCAGGAGAAGAACAGGGGAGGACACTGAAGCTTTCTTT
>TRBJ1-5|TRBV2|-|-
CASSEGQGLNQPQHF
TGTGCCAGCAGTGAAGGTCAGGGCCTGAATCAGCCCCAGCATTTT
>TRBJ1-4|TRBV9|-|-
CASSVVRGEKLFF
TGTGCCAGCAGCGTAGTGCGGGGTGAAAAACTGTTTTTT
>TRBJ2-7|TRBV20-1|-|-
CSARMADSYEQYF
TGCAGTGCTAGGATGGCAGATTCCTACGAGCAGTACTTC
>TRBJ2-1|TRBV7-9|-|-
CASSLAPDSEQFF
TGTGCCAGCAGCTTAGCCCCGGACAGTGAGCAGTTCTTC
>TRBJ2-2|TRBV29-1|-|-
CSVDLSSDTGELFF
TGCAGCGTTGATTTGAGTTCTGACACCGGGGAGCTGTTTTTT
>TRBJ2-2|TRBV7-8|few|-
CASSPLSTVTNTGELFF
TGTGCCAGCAGCCCCCTCTCGACAGTAACGAACACCGGGGAGCTGTTTTTT
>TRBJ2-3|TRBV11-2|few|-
CASSTPGDTQYF
TGTGCCAGCAGCACTCCGGGAGATACGCAGTATTTT
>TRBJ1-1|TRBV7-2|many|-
CASSPHRGTEAFF
TGTGCCAGCAGCCCGCATCGGGGCACTGAAGCTTTCTTT
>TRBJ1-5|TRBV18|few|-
CASSPGLLDQPQHF
TGTGCCAGCTCCCCGGGCCTTCTAGATCAGCCCCAGCATTTT
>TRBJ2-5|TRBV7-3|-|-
CASSLNFGETQYF
TGTGCCAGCAGCTTAAATTTTGGGGAGACCCAGTACTTC